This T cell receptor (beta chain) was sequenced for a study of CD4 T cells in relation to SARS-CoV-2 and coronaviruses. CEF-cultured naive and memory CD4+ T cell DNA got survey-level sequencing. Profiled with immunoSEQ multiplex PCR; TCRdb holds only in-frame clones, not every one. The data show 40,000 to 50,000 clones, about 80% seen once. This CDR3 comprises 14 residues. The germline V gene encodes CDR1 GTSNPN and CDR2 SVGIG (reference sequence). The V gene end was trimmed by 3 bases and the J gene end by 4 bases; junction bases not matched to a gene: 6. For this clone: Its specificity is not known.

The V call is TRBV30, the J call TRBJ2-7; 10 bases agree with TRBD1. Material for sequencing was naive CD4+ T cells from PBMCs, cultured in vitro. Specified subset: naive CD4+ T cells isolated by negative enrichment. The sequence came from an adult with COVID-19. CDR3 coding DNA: TGTGCCTGGAGGGGGGACAGGGGATTTTACGAGCAGTACTTC. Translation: CAWRGDRGFYEQYF. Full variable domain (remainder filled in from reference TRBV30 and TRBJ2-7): SQTIHQWPATLVQPVGSPLSLECTVEGTSNPNLYWYRQAAGRGLQLLFYSVGIGQISSEVPQNLSASRPQDRQFILSSKKLLLSDSGFYLCAWRGDRGFYEQYFGPGTRLTVT.